This T cell receptor beta chain was sequenced during a study of T cell responses to AZD1222 COVID-19 vaccine. Whole-study results and caveats: Repertoires were obtained only post-peak T cell response.

V was cut by 6 bases and J by 2 bases, with 10 bases left in between. This CDR3 spans 13 amino acids. In germline, CDR1 is MNHEY, CDR2 SMNVEV (reference sequence). Details on this clone: Antigen: not known.

Profiling relied on immunoSEQ multiplex PCR, and the TCRdb table lists in-frame clones only, not all of them. The profile covers around 130,000 clones, with about 86% appearing a single time and 10% to 15% taken by the ten largest. This TCR came from an adult in good health. The material sequenced was peripheral blood, taken on day 0 of AZD1222 vaccination. The chain recombines TRBV27 with TRBJ1-2; D is possibly TRBD1 (5 bases). The CDR3 DNA reads as TGTGCCAGCAGCCAACAGGAAAACTATGGCTACACCTTC. Amino acids: CASSQQENYGYTF.